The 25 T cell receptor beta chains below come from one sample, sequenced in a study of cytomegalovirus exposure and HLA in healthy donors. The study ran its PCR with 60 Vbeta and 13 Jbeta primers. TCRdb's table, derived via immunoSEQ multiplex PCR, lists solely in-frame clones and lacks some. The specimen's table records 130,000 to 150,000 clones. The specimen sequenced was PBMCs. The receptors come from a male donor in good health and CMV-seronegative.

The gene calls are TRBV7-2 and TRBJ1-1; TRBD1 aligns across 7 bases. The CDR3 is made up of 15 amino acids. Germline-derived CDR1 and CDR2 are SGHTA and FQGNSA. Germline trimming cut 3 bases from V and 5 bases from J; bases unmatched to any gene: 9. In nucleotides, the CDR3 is TGTGCCAGCAGCTTGCGACAGGGTCTAGGGACTGAAGCTTTCTTT. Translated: CASSLRQGLGTEAFF.

The CDR3 here is CSVGGGGNTEAFF. CDR3 bases: TGCAGCGTTGGCGGAGGAGGTAACACTGAAGCTTTCTTT. The chain links TRBV29-1 to TRBJ1-1; no clear D. The CDR3 extends over 13 amino acids. V was trimmed by 4 bases and J by 2 bases, leaving 11 bases between them. CDR1 SQVTM and CDR2 ANQGSEA come from the germline V gene.

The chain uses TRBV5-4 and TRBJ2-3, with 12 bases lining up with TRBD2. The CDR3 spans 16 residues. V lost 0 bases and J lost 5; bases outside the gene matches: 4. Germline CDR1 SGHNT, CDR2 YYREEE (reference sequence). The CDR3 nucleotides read TGTGCCAGCAGCTTGGGACTAGCGGGAGATAAAGATACGCAGTATTTT. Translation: CASSLGLAGDKDTQYF.

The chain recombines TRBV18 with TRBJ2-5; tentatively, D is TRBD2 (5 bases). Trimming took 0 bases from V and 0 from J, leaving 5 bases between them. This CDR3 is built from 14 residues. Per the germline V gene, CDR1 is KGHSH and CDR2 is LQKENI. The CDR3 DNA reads TGTGCCAGCTCACCACCTAGCGACCAAGAGACCCAGTACTTC. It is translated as CASSPPSDQETQYF.

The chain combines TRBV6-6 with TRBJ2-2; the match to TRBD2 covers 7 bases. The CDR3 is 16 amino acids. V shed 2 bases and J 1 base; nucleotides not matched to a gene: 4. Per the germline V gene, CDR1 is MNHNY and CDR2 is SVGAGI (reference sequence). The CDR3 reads CASSYGGDWNTGELFF. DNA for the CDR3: TGTGCCAGCAGTTACGGGGGGGACTGGAACACCGGGGAGCTGTTTTTT.

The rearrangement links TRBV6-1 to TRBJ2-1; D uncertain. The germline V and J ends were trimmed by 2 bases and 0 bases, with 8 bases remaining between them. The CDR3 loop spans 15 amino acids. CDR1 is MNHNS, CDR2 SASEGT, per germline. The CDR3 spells CASSEMAVSYNEQFF. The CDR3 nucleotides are TGTGCCAGCAGTGAAATGGCCGTCTCCTACAATGAGCAGTTCTTC.

The CDR3: CASSSRHGGTEAFF. The CDR3 DNA reads as TGCGCCAGCAGCTCTCGACACGGGGGGACTGAAGCTTTCTTT. The chain carries TRBV5-1 and TRBJ1-1; maybe TRBD1 (5 bases). Trimming shortened V by 3 bases and J by 5 bases, and 14 bases separated the two germline ends. This CDR3 has 14 amino acids. CDR1 SGHRS and CDR2 YFSETQ come from the germline V gene.

The CDR3 nucleotides read TGTGCCAGCAGCCCCGGACAGGGATCAAGCTACGAGCAGTACTTC. Its translation is CASSPGQGSSYEQYF. The chain couples TRBV7-9 to TRBJ2-7, with 8 bases matching TRBD1. Germline CDR1 is SEHNR and CDR2 is FQNEAQ (reference sequence). There are 15 residues in the CDR3. The V gene end was trimmed by 5 bases and the J gene end by 3 bases; junction bases not matched to a gene: 9.

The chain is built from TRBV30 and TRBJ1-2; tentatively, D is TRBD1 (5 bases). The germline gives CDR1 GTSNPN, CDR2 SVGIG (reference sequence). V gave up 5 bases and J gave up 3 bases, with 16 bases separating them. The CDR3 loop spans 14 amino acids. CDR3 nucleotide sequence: TGTGCCTGGTCGGGGGGAATAGGAGACTATGGCTACACCTTC. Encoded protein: CAWSGGIGDYGYTF.

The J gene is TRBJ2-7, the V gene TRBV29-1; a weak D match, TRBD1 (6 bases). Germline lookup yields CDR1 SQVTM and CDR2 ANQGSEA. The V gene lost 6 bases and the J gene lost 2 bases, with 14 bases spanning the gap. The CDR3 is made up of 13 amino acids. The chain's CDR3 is CSVRQVGPYEQYF. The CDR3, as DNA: TGCAGCGTACGACAGGTCGGGCCCTACGAGCAGTACTTC.

The chain's CDR3 is CASSWGTGTTHTDTQYF. CDR3 DNA: TGCGCCAGCAGCTGGGGGACAGGGACCACACACACAGATACGCAGTATTTT. The genes are TRBV5-1 and TRBJ2-3, with 9 bases fitting TRBD1. The CDR3 loop spans 17 amino acids. The germline gives CDR1 SGHRS, CDR2 YFSETQ. The V and J ends lost 3 bases and 2 bases, in that order; junction bases with no gene match: 10.

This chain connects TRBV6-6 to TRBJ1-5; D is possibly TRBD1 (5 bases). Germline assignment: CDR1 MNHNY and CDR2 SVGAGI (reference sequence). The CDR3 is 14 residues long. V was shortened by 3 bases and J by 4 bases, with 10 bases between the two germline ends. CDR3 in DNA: TGTGCCAGCAGTTATGTGAAGGGGAATCAGCCCCAGCATTTT. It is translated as CASSYVKGNQPQHF.

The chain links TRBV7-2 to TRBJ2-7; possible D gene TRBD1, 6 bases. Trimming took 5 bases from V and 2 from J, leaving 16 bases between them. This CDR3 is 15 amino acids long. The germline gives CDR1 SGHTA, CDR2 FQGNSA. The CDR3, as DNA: TGTGCCAGCAGCCTGACCGGGACAATCCCCTACGAGCAGTACTTC. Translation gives CASSLTGTIPYEQYF.

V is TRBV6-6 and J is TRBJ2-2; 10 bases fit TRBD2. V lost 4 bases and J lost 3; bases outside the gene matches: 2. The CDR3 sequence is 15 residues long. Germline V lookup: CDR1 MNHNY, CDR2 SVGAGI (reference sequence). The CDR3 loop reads CASSSSGGDTGELFF. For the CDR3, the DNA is TGTGCCAGCAGTTCTAGCGGGGGAGACACCGGGGAGCTGTTTTTT.

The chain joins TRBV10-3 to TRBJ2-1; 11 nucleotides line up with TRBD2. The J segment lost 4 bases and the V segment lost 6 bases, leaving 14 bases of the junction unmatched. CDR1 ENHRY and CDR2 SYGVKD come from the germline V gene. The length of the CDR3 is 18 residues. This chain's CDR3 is CAISTTHSTSGGYNEQFF. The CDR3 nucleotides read TGTGCCATCAGCACCACCCACAGCACTAGCGGGGGATACAATGAGCAGTTCTTC.

In DNA, the CDR3 is TGTGCCAGCCGTCCGGGCGGACACGGTCAAGAGACCCAGTACTTC. Encoded protein: CASRPGGHGQETQYF. This sequence joins TRBV7-2 and TRBJ2-5; D might be TRBD1 (5 bases). This CDR3 is built from 15 residues. The V end lost 8 bases, the J end lost 2 bases, and 18 bases lay between the germline ends. Germline CDR1 SGHTA, CDR2 FQGNSA.

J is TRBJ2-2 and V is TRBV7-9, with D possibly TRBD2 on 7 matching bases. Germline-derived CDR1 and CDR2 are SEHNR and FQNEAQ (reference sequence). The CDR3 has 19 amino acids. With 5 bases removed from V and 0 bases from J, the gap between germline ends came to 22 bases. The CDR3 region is CASSRSLGGRRSNTGELFF. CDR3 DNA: TGTGCCAGCAGCCGTTCCCTGGGGGGGCGCCGATCGAACACCGGGGAGCTGTTTTTT.

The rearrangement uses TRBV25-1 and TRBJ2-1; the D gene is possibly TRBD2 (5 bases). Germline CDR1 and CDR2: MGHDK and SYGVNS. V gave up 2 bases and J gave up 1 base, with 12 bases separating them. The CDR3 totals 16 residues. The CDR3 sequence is CASSEEGSPSYNEQFF. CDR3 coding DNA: TGTGCCAGCAGTGAAGAAGGGAGCCCTTCCTACAATGAGCAGTTCTTC.

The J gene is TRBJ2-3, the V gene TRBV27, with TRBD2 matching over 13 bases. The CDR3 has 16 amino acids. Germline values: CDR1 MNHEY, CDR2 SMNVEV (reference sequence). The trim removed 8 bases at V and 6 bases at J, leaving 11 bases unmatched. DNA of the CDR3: TGTGCCAGCCCAGCCTCCGGGACTAGCGGGGAGGATACGCAGTATTTT. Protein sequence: CASPASGTSGEDTQYF.

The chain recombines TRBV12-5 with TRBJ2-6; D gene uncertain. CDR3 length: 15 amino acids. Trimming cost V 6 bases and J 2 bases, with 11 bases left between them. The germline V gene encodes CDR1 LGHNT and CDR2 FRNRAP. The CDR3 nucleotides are TGTGCTAGTGGGCCAGTGGGCGCTGGGGCCAACGTCCTGACTTTC. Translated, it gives CASGPVGAGANVLTF.

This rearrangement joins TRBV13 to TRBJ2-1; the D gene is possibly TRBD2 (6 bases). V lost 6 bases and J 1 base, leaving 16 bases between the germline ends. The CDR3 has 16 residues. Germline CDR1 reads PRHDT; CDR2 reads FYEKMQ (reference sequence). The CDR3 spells CASRPPNGGSYNEQFF. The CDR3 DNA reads TGTGCCAGCAGGCCGCCTAACGGGGGATCCTACAATGAGCAGTTCTTC.

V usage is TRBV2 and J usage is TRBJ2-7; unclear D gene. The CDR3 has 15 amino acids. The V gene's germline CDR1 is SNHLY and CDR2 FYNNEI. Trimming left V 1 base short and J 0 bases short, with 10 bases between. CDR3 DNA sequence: TGTGCCAGCAGTGAAGTTGCGGTGAGCTCCTACGAGCAGTACTTC. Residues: CASSEVAVSSYEQYF.

In DNA, the CDR3 is TGTGCCTGGAGTGTAACGCGACGGCCCGGGGAGACCCAGTACTTC. Translating it yields CAWSVTRRPGETQYF. The chain links TRBV30 to TRBJ2-5; D remains unclear. Germline V lookup: CDR1 GTSNPN, CDR2 SVGIG (reference sequence). Between the trimmed V and J ends, which lost 0 bases and 5 bases, there was a span of 16 bases. The CDR3 spans 15 residues.

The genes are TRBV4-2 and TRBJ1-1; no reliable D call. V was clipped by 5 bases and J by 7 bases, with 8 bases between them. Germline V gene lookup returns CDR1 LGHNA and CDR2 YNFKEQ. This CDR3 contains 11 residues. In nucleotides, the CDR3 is TGTGCCAGCAGCTTTGGCAGTGAAGCTTTCTTT. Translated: CASSFGSEAFF.

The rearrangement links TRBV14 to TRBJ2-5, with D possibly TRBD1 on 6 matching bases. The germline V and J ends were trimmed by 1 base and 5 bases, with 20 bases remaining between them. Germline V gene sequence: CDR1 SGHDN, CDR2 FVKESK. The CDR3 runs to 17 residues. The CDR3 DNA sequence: TGTGCCAGCAGCCAAGTCCTAAGGGGGAGAACTTTGGAGACCCAGTACTTC. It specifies CASSQVLRGRTLETQYF.